This T cell receptor (beta chain) is drawn from a study of OX40 agonist ivuxolimab in advanced cancers. In the study overall: Patients were under 90% male with ages roughly 20 to 85, mean roughly 55. Findings of the study overall: The average count of expanded clones was higher among CD8+ T cells than among CD4+. Within 6 weeks, CD4+ and CD8+ blood T cells expanded clonally at 0.1 to 3.0 mg/kg.

J lost 1 base, V lost 8 bases, and 10 bases had no gene match. The CDR3 has 15 amino acids. Germline V gene lookup returns CDR1 SEHNR and CDR2 FQNEAQ (reference sequence). Points on this clone: Its cognate antigen is unknown.

Data came from immunoSEQ multiplex PCR; TCRdb stores just in-frame clones and leaves some out. The data show roughly 48,000 clones, nearly 85% seen once. This TCR derives from an adult with an advanced solid tumor such as melanoma, head and neck, liver or kidney cancer. Sequencing was performed on CD4+ or CD8+ T cells sorted from blood, taken in a trial of the OX40 agonist ivuxolimab. The chain recombines TRBV7-9 with TRBJ1-2, with 7 bases identical to TRBD1. The CDR3 sequence: CASGRTGTDNYGYTF. The CDR3 region has the DNA TGTGCCAGCGGCCGAACTGGGACAGATAACTATGGCTACACCTTC.